This T cell receptor (beta chain) appears in the sequencing data of a study of shared clonotypes between healthy human individuals. CD45RO-negative CD8 cells positively selected for CCR7 made up the naive population, which excluded terminally differentiated effector memory CD45RA+ cells. The V end lost 0 bases, the J end lost 0 bases, and 9 bases lay between the germline ends. The CDR3 extends over 17 amino acids. CDR1 is LGHNA, CDR2 YNFKEQ, per germline. The repertoire was sequenced with immunoSEQ multiplex PCR; TCRdb's copy has only in-frame clones and lacks some. This table holds about 2.1 million clones, 85% to 95% found once.

Material: naive CD8+ T cells from PBMCs. This receptor was obtained from a man between 18 and 35 years old in good health. Some clones in this sample may be carry-over from other donors' samples. The rearrangement joins TRBV4-2 to TRBJ2-6; TRBD2 might be the D (6 bases). This CDR3 is CASSQDERVSGANVLTF. CDR3 bases: TGTGCCAGCAGCCAAGATGAGCGGGTCTCTGGGGCCAACGTCCTGACTTTC.